The clone carrying this TCR beta chain was counted at least ten times. Its antigen is currently unknown. The record originates from a study of CD8+CD57+ T cells in acquired aplastic anemia. Patients picked for sequencing had shown CD8+CD57+ cell expansion detected by flow cytometry. CDR3 and TCR beta VDJ profiling relied on genomic DNA as the template. One entry per CDR3 protein, called by TCRdb with MiXCR from the reads. The top ten hold about 30% of the sample, which has 150,000 to 200,000 distinct CDR3 sequences, less than 50% seen once. Germline CDR1 is SQVTM and CDR2 is ANQGSEA. J was trimmed by 5 bases and V by 3 bases; bases with no gene match: 9. The CDR3 runs to 15 residues. General study points: Sharing between patients and controls was observed for twenty-nine CD8+ CDR3 sequences.

The receptor was derived from a human donor with aplastic anemia. The V and J genes are TRBV29-1 and TRBJ2-5, with 10 bases fitting TRBD2. Sequenced sample: sorted CD4+, CD8+, or CD8+CD57+ T cells (not recorded which) from PBMCs. The CDR3 DNA follows: TGCAGCGTTGAGAGAACTAGCGGGGTTGGGGAGACCCAGTACTTC. This gives the protein CSVERTSGVGETQYF. The full variable domain, with the rest looked up from reference TRBV29-1 and TRBJ2-5, is SAVISQKPSRDICQRGTSLTIQCQVDSQVTMMFWYRQQPGQSLTLIATANQGSEATYESGFVIDKFPISRPNLTFSTLTVSNMSPEDSSIYLCSVERTSGVGETQYFGPGTRLLVL.